This TCR beta chain was captured by sequencing in a study of post-analysis software for immune sequencing data. Study summary: The disease courses spanned relapsing-remitting, secondary progressive and progressive-relapsing forms of multiple sclerosis.

Study observations and caveats: Samples made in the same batch grouped tightly together by F measure. Roughly five TRBV segments appeared more often in patients than in controls, and TRBV5-6, TRBV5-1 and TRBV20-1 were among these.

Sequencing libraries made from TCR beta cDNA carried unique molecular identifiers. TCRdb reprocessed the PCR reads via MiXCR and lists one record per CDR3 protein. The repertoire holds under 900,000 distinct CDR3 sequences, with 53% as singletons. Losses at the gene ends were 1 base for V and 2 bases for J; bases not matched to a gene: 14. The CDR3 loop spans 18 amino acids. The germline V gene has CDR1 DFQATT and CDR2 SNEGSKA (reference sequence). This clonotype was detected a few times. Its antigen is as yet unknown. This chain connects TRBV20-1 to TRBJ2-1; TRBD2 matches 7 bases. Sequenced sample: blood. The TCR sequence derives from a girl aged 5 to 17 with multiple sclerosis. CDR3 region: CSARGPPLLARPYNEQFF. CDR3 in DNA: TGCAGTGCTAGAGGCCCCCCCCTACTAGCGAGGCCCTACAATGAGCAGTTCTTC.